These 14 T cell receptor beta chains were all obtained from the same sample, sequenced in a study of T cell repertoires in cytomegalovirus infection. Which antigens these TCRs recognize remains unknown. Via MiXCR, TCRdb re-called the reads, giving one row per CDR3 protein. The sample contains approximately 1,000,000 distinct CDR3 sequences, 30% to 40% of which appear only once. This sample comprised cultured CD8+ T cells from PBMCs, obtained from culture after CMV antigen stimulation. The receptors derive from a human donor in good health (CMV status not recorded). Some clones in this sample may be carry-over from other donors' samples.

This clonotype was seen more than once but under ten times. The chain carries TRBV6-9 and TRBJ2-7; TRBD1 matches at 7 bases. J gave up 2 bases and V 8 bases, and 6 bases lay outside the gene matches. Per germline, CDR1 MNHGY and CDR2 SVAAGI. The CDR3 runs 13 residues. CDR3 sequence: CASPFDRAYEQYF. CDR3 nucleotide sequence: TGTGCCAGCCCTTTCGACAGGGCCTACGAGCAGTACTTC.

This chain links TRBV27 with TRBJ1-5; 8 bases map to TRBD1. Germline values: CDR1 MNHEY, CDR2 SMNVEV (reference sequence). The CDR3 has 15 amino acids. Germline trimming cut 2 bases from V and 4 bases from J; bases unmatched to any gene: 4. In DNA, the CDR3 is TGTGCCAGCAGTTTAAGGGACAGGCTTAATCAGCCCCAGCATTTT. This sequence encodes CASSLRDRLNQPQHF.

Ten or more counts support this clonotype. The chain employs TRBV7-8 and TRBJ1-1, with unresolved D. CDR1 and CDR2 from the germline V gene are SGHVS and FQNEAQ. Trimming shortened V by 2 bases and J by 4 bases, and 20 bases separated the two germline ends. There are 17 residues in the CDR3. CDR3 nucleotide sequence: TGTGCCAGCAGCTTATTCGCGGTTGGCGACACGAGCACTGAAGCTTTCTTT. Encoded protein: CASSLFAVGDTSTEAFF.

The J gene is TRBJ2-7, the V gene TRBV7-8; 8 nucleotides align to TRBD1. The CDR3 runs to 18 residues. Germline values: CDR1 SGHVS, CDR2 FQNEAQ. V lost 1 base, J lost 3 bases, and 14 bases stayed unmatched. The CDR3 region is CASSLDHWTGRMFYEQYV. In DNA form, the CDR3 reads TGTGCCAGCAGCTTAGATCACTGGACAGGGAGGATGTTCTACGAGCAGTACGTC.

This clonotype occurred many times. The chain is built from TRBV27 and TRBJ1-5; D unclear. Trimming took off 3 bases at V and 6 bases at J, with 15 bases between the two ends. The CDR3 totals 15 residues. Germline-derived CDR1 and CDR2 are MNHEY and SMNVEV (reference sequence). This CDR3 is CASSFSQNLAQPQHF. In DNA, the CDR3 is TGTGCCAGCAGTTTTTCACAGAATCTTGCTCAGCCCCAGCATTTT.

A few counts support this clonotype. This chain connects TRBV7-9 to TRBJ2-5, with 10 nucleotides matching TRBD2. V gave up 3 bases and J gave up 1 base; unmatched junction bases: 5. This CDR3 has 16 residues. The germline V gene has CDR1 SEHNR and CDR2 FQNEAQ (reference sequence). The CDR3 spells CASSFQRGGFQETQYF. CDR3 nucleotides: TGTGCCAGCAGCTTTCAGCGGGGGGGTTTCCAAGAGACCCAGTACTTC.

The J gene is TRBJ2-3, the V gene TRBV6-2 or TRBV6-3, with 9 nucleotides matching TRBD1. With 2 bases clipped from V and 14 bases from J, the junction kept 11 bases outside the gene matches. This CDR3 has 14 amino acids. Germline assignment: CDR1 MNHEY and CDR2 SVGEGT. The CDR3 nucleotides are TGTGCCAGCAGTTACCAGCCCGGGACAGGGATTCCGTATTTT. It is translated as CASSYQPGTGIPYF.

The chain links TRBV27 to TRBJ2-1; 7 nucleotides line up with TRBD1. The CDR3 runs to 16 residues. J lost 8 bases, V lost 2 bases, and 12 bases had no gene match. Germline CDR1 reads MNHEY; CDR2 reads SMNVEV (reference sequence). CDR3 DNA sequence: TGTGCCAGCAGTTTAGAGGGGGCCCCTAGGGAAGATGAGCAGTTCTTC. Residues: CASSLEGAPREDEQFF.

A few counts support this clonotype. V and J are TRBV6-2 or TRBV6-3 and TRBJ2-7; D possibly uses TRBD1 or TRBD2 (6 bases each). V was shortened by 0 bases and J by 0 bases, with 12 bases between the two germline ends. CDR3 size: 16 residues. Germline-derived CDR1 and CDR2 are MNHEY and SVGEGT. The CDR3 DNA is TGTGCCAGCAGTTACTCGGTGGGGGGCAGCTCCTACGAGCAGTACGTC. Amino acids: CASSYSVGGSSYEQYV.

About this clonotype: The junction departs from the called germline gene at one end, perhaps through a read error. The rearrangement joins TRBV12-3 or TRBV12-4 to TRBJ1-4, with 8 bases aligning to TRBD1. The CDR3 sequence is 14 residues long. CDR3: CASRLGQGREKLFF. DNA for the CDR3: TGTGCCAGCAGGTTAGGACAGGGCAGAGAAAAACTGTTTTTT.

The chain carries TRBV19 and TRBJ2-1; a weak D match, TRBD2 (6 bases). V was pared by 1 base and J by 2 bases, with 9 bases between. The CDR3 consists of 15 residues. Germline CDR1 reads LNHDA; CDR2 reads SQIVND (reference sequence). Here the CDR3 reads CASSIGAGTYNEQFF. The CDR3 DNA is TGTGCCAGTAGTATAGGGGCGGGGACCTACAATGAGCAGTTCTTC.

This clonotype was seen many times. DNA for the CDR3: TGTGCCACCGCCCGGCCGGGGAGGTACGAGCAGTACTTC. Translating it yields CATARPGRYEQYF. V is TRBV7-9 and J is TRBJ2-7; tentative D call: TRBD2 (6 bases). Germline V gene data show CDR1 as SEHNR and CDR2 as FQNEAQ (reference sequence). This CDR3 spans 13 amino acids. V dropped 10 bases and J dropped 4 bases, with 17 bases sitting between them. The whole variable domain, remainder taken from reference TRBV7-9 and TRBJ2-7, is DTGVSQNPRHKITKRGQNVTFRCDPISEHNRLYWYRQTLGQGPEFLTYFQNEAQLEKSRLLSDRFSAERPKGSFSTLEIQRTEQGDSAMYLCATARPGRYEQYFGPGTRLTVT.

This clonotype was recorded a few times. CDR3 nucleotide sequence: TGTGCCACCAGCAGAGCGACAGCCTACTACGAGCAGTACTTC. This gives the protein CATSRATAYYEQYF. The chain uses TRBV15 and TRBJ2-7; a possible D gene is TRBD1 (5 bases). The V gene's germline CDR1 is LNHNV and CDR2 YYDKDF (reference sequence). Trimming took 1 base from V and 3 from J, leaving 10 bases between them. The CDR3 consists of 14 residues. The full variable domain, rest sourced from reference TRBV15 and TRBJ2-7, is DAMVIQNPRYQVTQFGKPVTLSCSQTLNHNVMYWYQQKSSQAPKLLFHYYDKDFNNEADTPDNFQSRRPNTSFCFLDIRSPGLGDTAMYLCATSRATAYYEQYFGPGTRLTVT.

The chain recombines TRBV12-3 or TRBV12-4 with TRBJ1-1; D unclear. V dropped 4 bases and J dropped 6 bases, with 15 bases sitting between them. There are 14 residues in the CDR3. The CDR3 bases are TGTGCCAGCAGTTCCGGGGTGGACCGACCTGAAGCTTTCTTT. The encoded protein is CASSSGVDRPEAFF.